The 3 T cell receptor beta chains listed next were all sequenced from one sample in a study of T cells after yellow fever vaccination. MiXCR was run by TCRdb on the 5' RACE reads, yielding one entry per CDR3 protein. The table shows some 670,000 distinct CDR3 sequences, with over 9% occurring only once. This material consisted of PBMCs, taken on the day of the yellow fever booster vaccination. These receptor sequences come from a man aged 25-45 years who received the YFV17D yellow fever vaccine.

This clonotype has only a few counts. This sequence joins TRBV6-6 and TRBJ2-1; D is perhaps TRBD1 (6 bases). The CDR3 totals 13 residues. Germline CDR1 and CDR2: MNHNY and SVGAGI (reference sequence). With 10 bases removed from V and 1 base from J, the gap between germline ends came to 11 bases. CDR3 amino acids: CATRDTSYNEQFF. The CDR3 DNA is TGTGCCACCAGGGACACGTCCTACAATGAGCAGTTCTTC.

This clonotype was observed at least ten times. The gene calls are TRBV5-5 and TRBJ1-4; 7 positions agree with TRBD1. The CDR3 is 16 residues long. The V gene end was trimmed by 4 bases and the J gene end by 3 bases; junction bases not matched to a gene: 9. Germline V gene sequence: CDR1 SGHKS, CDR2 YYEKEE (reference sequence). The CDR3 DNA sequence: TGTGCCAGCAGCCCGGACAGGCCAGCAGCTAATGAAAAACTGTTTTTT. The encoded protein is CASSPDRPAANEKLFF.

This clonotype was seen a handful of times. The V call is TRBV28, the J call TRBJ1-4, with D unclear. The CDR3 is 14 residues long. Trimming stripped 0 bases from V and 14 bases from J, with 16 bases between. The germline CDR1 and CDR2 sequences are MDHEN and SYDVKM. The CDR3 is CASSLWQAGESLFF. As DNA, the CDR3 is TGTGCCAGCAGTTTATGGCAGGCCGGGGAGTCGCTGTTTTTT.